Listed below are T cell receptor beta chains from one sample, sequenced in a study of monozygotic twins with inflammatory bowel disease. TCRdb reprocessed the 5' RACE reads, keeping one entry per CDR3 protein, no DNA. This sample lists around 450,000 distinct CDR3 sequences; its ten largest clones have 2.4%. Sequenced sample: blood. The receptors shown here come from a human donor with ulcerative colitis or Crohn's disease, or a healthy co-twin of an affected twin (not recorded which). Both conserved end residues are part of each CDR3.

TRBJ2-1 TRBV7-8 CASSLGLGGMLEQFF
TRBJ2-3 TRBV6-5 CASSYSFLGTDTQYF
TRBJ1-2 TRBV7-2 CASSPGTGEAISCTF
TRBJ2-7 TRBV11-1 CASSSWTSGSTEQYF
TRBJ2-3 TRBV20-1 CSADSGSFTDTQYF
TRBJ2-1 TRBV20-1 CSVQGRAYNEQFF
TRBJ2-2 TRBV19 CASSIPAGVIPGELFF
TRBJ1-2 TRBV28 CASVGQGRSNYGYTF
TRBJ2-4 TRBV13 CASSLRSSGRAKNIQYF
TRBJ1-1 TRBV7-9 CASSAIGTGPNTEAFF
TRBJ2-1 TRBV18 CASSPRLAGEIDNEQFF
TRBJ2-7 TRBV4-3 CASSQDRISYEQYF
TRBJ2-1 TRBV5-1 CASSLVQASSYNEQFF
TRBJ1-2 TRBV7-9 CASSLGAPRAYGYTF
TRBJ2-2 TRBV14 CASSQLLLTGELFF
TRBJ2-5 TRBV15 CATSDQETQYF
TRBJ1-4 TRBV3-1 CASSQDLGRQLFF
TRBJ1-5 TRBV12-3/TRBV12-4 CASSFTGVRNQPQHF
TRBJ2-7 TRBV15 CATSRVQLPYEQYF
TRBJ2-1 TRBV27 CASSFDESNEQFF
TRBJ2-1 TRBV7-2 CASSLVAGVGNEQFF
TRBJ2-1 TRBV20-1 CSARAGTSGKSYNEQFF
TRBJ1-5 TRBV20-1 CSATSGRGVPQHF
TRBJ2-3 TRBV5-1 CASSLPDGIGTDTQYF
TRBJ2-3 TRBV18 CASSPPDTIGQYF
TRBJ2-1 TRBV10-3 CAISESGGAALNEQFF
TRBJ1-2 TRBV15 CATSRVLGPSDYGYTF
TRBJ1-2 TRBV9 CASSVEEGNYGYTF
TRBJ1-2 TRBV3-1 CASSQEGRGGGYTF
TRBJ2-5 TRBV11-2 CASSLWPGLATQETQYF
TRBJ1-2 TRBV7-2 CASSPTGRDGYTF
TRBJ1-5 TRBV12-3/TRBV12-4 CASSPGPPPQHF
TRBJ2-7 TRBV5-1 CASSLIESYEQYF
TRBJ2-5 TRBV6-1 CASSSAGAGETQYF
TRBJ2-7 TRBV5-1 CASRKTDSYEQYF
TRBJ1-3 TRBV18 CASSPQEGPGNTIYF
TRBJ1-2 TRBV5-5 CASSPGAFDGYGYTF
TRBJ2-3 TRBV5-1 CASSSGSTDTQYF
TRBJ1-5 TRBV20-1 CSAPTEGGTHF
TRBJ2-7 TRBV12-3/TRBV12-4 CASSPLTRDTYEQYF
TRBJ2-1 TRBV7-9 CASSSTLQGLNEQFF
TRBJ2-1 TRBV20-1 CSARVPGSGGWNEQFF
TRBJ2-5 TRBV12-3/TRBV12-4 CASSLVPAEASGGMGEKTQYF
TRBJ2-7 TRBV5-1 CASSASTSVWDEQYF
TRBJ2-7 TRBV29-1 CSIQVKNYEQYF
TRBJ2-1 TRBV5-5 CASSFTGHNEQFF
TRBJ2-1 TRBV9 CASSPRQGRAKSGADYNEQFF
TRBJ1-1 TRBV5-5 CASSRTYENTEAFF